This TCR beta chain was sequenced in a study of cytomegalovirus exposure and HLA in healthy donors (dated by TCRdb to about 2017). Describing the broader study: According to a later analysis, one platform produced both the 110 or so validation repertoires and the 720 or so repertoires of the first cohort. The study aimed to test whether signatures of past pathogen exposure could be identified by cataloging public T cell receptors. A separate validation cohort of roughly 130 different subjects was used in addition to the 666-subject first cohort. High-throughput TCR immunosequencing, statistical association of individual TCRs with disease status, and machine learning were combined to predict cytomegalovirus infection status. The investigation overall reported the following: Subsequent analysis determined that TCRs grouped into clusters in the first cohort also showed a tendency toward co-occurrence across the 120 validation repertoires, and 94% of cluster scores exceeded 0. Three of the identified cytomegalovirus-associated TCR beta chains were confirmed in vitro to be specific for cytomegalovirus antigens. Most TCR sequences were observed very rarely across donors, whereas some public TCRs were present in many individuals. It was suggested by the authors that the approach could potentially be generalized to other disease states and immunological phenotypes. The validation cohort had no HLA typing available for a later analysis, so co-occurrence within that cohort was assessed over all 120 or so repertoires. In both the original and validation cohorts, the classifier was reported to diagnose cytomegalovirus status with high specificity and sensitivity. A total of 150 to 200 TCR beta chains were listed by the study as associated with cytomegalovirus.

About this clone: It has no known antigen specificity. Base quality data are lacking; no much larger clone is found one base away.

The CDR3, cysteine through phenylalanine, is 13 amino acids long. Only CDR3 DNA remains: 39 bases, in frame from the first base. Deletion took 4 bases off V and 11 bases off J, with a span of 17 bases between the germline ends. CDR1 and CDR2, per the germline V gene, are MDHEN and SYDVKM. Separate from the approximately 730-subject first cohort, the validation cohort of 95 to 150 subjects was the group to which the donors belonged. Libraries were built with the immunoSEQ multiplex PCR assay. Under the source paper's analysis protocol: To diagnose cytomegalovirus status from the catalog of TCR beta chain sequences, a statistical classification framework was built. Held by TCRdb, this immuneACCESS table contains in-frame sequences only and omits some clones. Under half of the omission traces to an unresolved V gene where checked; the cause of the rest is unknown. V and J calls and clone size come straight from that table; D and trimming were deduced from the DNA. The sample contains roughly 100,000 clones, about 87% of them found a single time. About 1.8% of the sample belongs to the ten largest clones.

The chain was built from TRBV28 and TRBJ1-1; TRBD1 is a weak D gene call, 6 bases matching. What was sequenced was PBMCs. The receptor comes from a woman younger than 30 in good health and CMV-seropositive. The nucleotides read TGTGCCAGCAGTTGGACAGTGGTTCCTAACGCTTTCTTT. Its protein product is CASSWTVVPNAFF. With all but the CDR3 taken from the reference TRBV28 and TRBJ1-1 genes, the full variable domain is: DVKVTQSSRYLVKRTGEKVFLECVQDMDHENMFWYRQDPGLGLRLIYFSYDVKMKEKGDIPEGYSVSREKKERFSLILESASTNQTSMYLCASSWTVVPNAFFGQGTRLTVV.